These T cell receptor beta chains were read from a single sample in a study of control samples from healthy donors and cancer patients. Profiled with immunoSEQ multiplex PCR; TCRdb holds only in-frame clones, not every one. The repertoire holds approximately 180,000 clones, 75% to 95% seen once, with just over 2% in the top ten. Sequencing used blood. Receptors were obtained from a woman in her thirties or forties in good health. The CDR3 runs from the conserved cysteine through the conserved F or W. D genes are given only for firm matches. Size is omitted from some rows. Given values are once, few, many or a class for expanded clones.

>once|-|TRBV6-1|TRBJ2-7
TGTGCCAGCAGTGAACAGGGATTCGCCTACGAGCAGTACTTC
CASSEQGFAYEQYF
>once|-|TRBV5-1|TRBJ2-3
TGCGCCAGCAGCTTGGTCGGCGGCCGGGGGCAGGGAGATACGCAGTATTTT
CASSLVGGRGQGDTQYF
>once|TRBD1|TRBV7-9|TRBJ2-1
TGTGCCAGCAGCTTAGAAGCATCGGACAGGACCTACAATGAGCAGTTCTTC
CASSLEASDRTYNEQFF
>-|TRBD1|TRBV27|TRBJ1-1
TGTGCCAGCAACCCCGGGACAGGGCGGACTGAAGCTTTCTTT
CASNPGTGRTEAFF
>-|-|TRBV7-9|TRBJ2-7
TGTGCCAGCAGCGAAGGAGAGCAGTACTTC
CASSEGEQYF
>-|-|TRBV4-1|TRBJ2-7
TGCGCCAGCAGCCAAGTGGCAGGAAATTCCTACGAGCAGTACTTC
CASSQVAGNSYEQYF
>-|TRBD2|TRBV18|TRBJ2-1
TGTGCCAGCTCACCGCGGACGCGGGGGTCGAACAATGAGCAGTTCTTC
CASSPRTRGSNNEQFF
>-|-|TRBV9|TRBJ1-1
TGTGCCAGCAGCGTAGTGGGGGGAGATTTGCTTGGCACTGAAGCTTTCTTT
CASSVVGGDLLGTEAFF
>-|TRBD1|TRBV18|TRBJ2-1
TGTGCCAGCTCACCATCGGGGGATCTGGACAGGGGGCAAGGGGATGAGCAGTTCTTC
CASSPSGDLDRGQGDEQFF
>-|TRBD2|TRBV13|TRBJ2-3
TGTGCCAGCAGATCTAGCGGGTTCTCAGATACGCAGTATTTT
CASRSSGFSDTQYF
>-|-|TRBV4-1|TRBJ1-4
TGCGCCAGCAGCCAAGGAGACCAACTAATCGGAAAACTGTTTTTT
CASSQGDQLIGKLFF
>-|-|TRBV6-6|TRBJ1-2
TGTGCCAGCAGCCCGAGGACAGTTTATGGCTACACCTTC
CASSPRTVYGYTF
>-|-|TRBV6-6|TRBJ2-5
TGTGCCAGCAGCCCATACAAGCAGGGGAAGGGAGAGACCCAGTACTTC
CASSPYKQGKGETQYF
>-|-|TRBV18|TRBJ2-3
TGTGCCAGCTCACCACCGGCTCGAGGTGGCGATACGCAGTATTTT
CASSPPARGGDTQYF
>-|TRBD1|TRBV5-5|TRBJ2-1
TGTGCCAGCAGCTTTTTGGACAGGCATGAGCAGTTCTTC
CASSFLDRHEQFF
>many|TRBD1|TRBV5-1|TRBJ2-1
TGCGCCAGCAGCTTGCGGGGACAGGGAAGCGATGAGCAGTTCTTC
CASSLRGQGSDEQFF
>few|-|TRBV5-1|TRBJ2-7
TGCGCCAGCAGCGGTGCGGACACTCTCAACGAGCAGTACTTC
CASSGADTLNEQYF
>few|-|TRBV27|TRBJ2-7
TGTGCCAGCAAGCGAGCGGCCTCCTACGAGCAGTACTTC
CASKRAASYEQYF
>once|TRBD1|TRBV2|TRBJ2-5
TGTGCCAGCAGTGCAGGGGGCGCATTGGAGACCCAGTACTTC
CASSAGGALETQYF
>once|-|TRBV12-3/TRBV12-4|TRBJ1-2
TGTGCCAGCAGTTTAGCGGCAGGTAGGGGCTACACCTTC
CASSLAAGRGYTF
>-|-|TRBV15|TRBJ1-1
TGTGCCACCAGCAGAGATGTTTCAGCTGAAGCTTTCTTT
CATSRDVSAEAFF
>-|-|TRBV7-2|TRBJ1-2
TGTGCCAGCAGCCCAAGGGGAATCAGTGGCTACACCTTC
CASSPRGISGYTF
>once|-|TRBV4-1|TRBJ1-2
TGCGCCAGCAGCCAAGATCGGAATAGGGGAAGAGGCTATGGCTACACCTTC
CASSQDRNRGRGYGYTF
>-|-|TRBV27|TRBJ2-6
TGTGCCAGCAGTTTAGGACCCGGGTGGGGCTCTGGGGCCAACGTCCTGACTTTC
CASSLGPGWGSGANVLTF
>-|-|TRBV7-9|TRBJ2-7
TGTGCCAGCAGTCTTTTTCCCGGAGATTTCTCGACCTACGAGCAGTACTTC
CASSLFPGDFSTYEQYF
>-|-|TRBV13|TRBJ2-7
TGTGCCAGCAGCTTAGGAGATTACGAGCAGTACTTC
CASSLGDYEQYF
>-|-|TRBV3-1/TRBV3-2|TRBJ1-6
TGTGCCAGCAGCAAAAATTCACCCCTCCACTTT
CASSKNSPLHF
>-|TRBD1|TRBV7-2|TRBJ2-2
TGTGCCAGCAGCCGGGCGGGACAGGGGTACACCGGGGAGCTGTTTTTT
CASSRAGQGYTGELFF
>-|-|TRBV5-1|TRBJ2-1
TGCGCCAGCAGCTGGCCGGGGGACAATGAGCAGTTCTTC
CASSWPGDNEQFF
>-|TRBD2|TRBV6-1|TRBJ2-3
TGTGCCAGCAGTGAAGATCAGGGAGGGACGGATACGCAGTATTTT
CASSEDQGGTDTQYF
>-|TRBD1|TRBV4-1|TRBJ2-7
TGCGCCAGCAGCCAAGAATGGACAGGCGCCTACGAGCAGTACTTC
CASSQEWTGAYEQYF
>-|-|TRBV12-5|TRBJ1-6
TGTGCTAGTGGTCAACGAGGGGTCTATAATTCACCCCTCCACTTT
CASGQRGVYNSPLHF
>-|TRBD2|TRBV2|TRBJ2-3
TGTGCCAGCAGTGGAAGGGCGGGGGGGACAGATACGCAGTATTTT
CASSGRAGGTDTQYF
>-|-|TRBV23-1|TRBJ2-1
TGCGCCAGCAGCCAAGACAGGCCAAGATACAATGAGCAGTTCTTC
CASSQDRPRYNEQFF
>once|-|TRBV7-9|TRBJ2-7
TGTGCCAGCAGCTTAGAGCCGGTTAGCTCCTACGAGCAGTACTTC
CASSLEPVSSYEQYF
>-|-|TRBV3-1/TRBV3-2|TRBJ2-3
TGTGCCAGCAGCATGGTCGGGGCTAGCCTGACAGATACGCAGTATTTT
CASSMVGASLTDTQYF
>-|TRBD1|TRBV3-1/TRBV3-2|TRBJ1-5
TGTGCCAGCAGCCCTGGGGAGGGGGCACAACATTTT
CASSPGEGAQHF
>-|-|TRBV2|TRBJ1-2
TGTGCCAGCAGTGTGTCAAGCAACTATGGCTACACCTTC
CASSVSSNYGYTF
>-|TRBD2|TRBV7-9|TRBJ2-5
TGTGCCAGCAGCTTAGGTACTAGCGGGGAGACCCAGTACTTC
CASSLGTSGETQYF
>-|-|TRBV4-1|TRBJ2-5
TGCGCCAGCAGCCAAGGGCCAGTAGGTATCCAAGAGACCCAGTACTTC
CASSQGPVGIQETQYF
>-|TRBD1|TRBV5-1|TRBJ2-3
TGCGCCAGCAGCTTGACAGGGGGCAGAGATACGCAGTATTTT
CASSLTGGRDTQYF
>-|TRBD2|TRBV4-2|TRBJ2-5
TGTGCCAGCAGCCCGAGGGAACTAGCGGGGGCGCTTGTAGAGACCCAGTACTTC
CASSPRELAGALVETQYF
>-|-|TRBV6-1|TRBJ2-7
TGTGCCAGCAGTGAAAGTACTATCGCATGGGAGCAGTACTTC
CASSESTIAWEQYF
>-|TRBD1|TRBV7-8|TRBJ1-1
TGTGCCAGCAGCTTTGACAGGGGGCTGGGTGAAGCTTTCTTT
CASSFDRGLGEAFF
>-|-|TRBV2|TRBJ2-3
TGTGCCAGCAAGTATTCGTTGACAGATAGCACAGATACGCAGTATTTT
CASKYSLTDSTDTQYF
>-|-|TRBV12-5|TRBJ2-5
TGTGCTAGTGGTTCGACTCAGACCCAGTACTTC
CASGSTQTQYF
>-|-|TRBV29-1|TRBJ1-1
TGCAGCGTGAACCAGGGGTTAAACACTGAAGCTTTCTTT
CSVNQGLNTEAFF
>-|TRBD1|TRBV4-1|TRBJ1-1
TGCGCCAGCAGCCTGACAGGGGAGTTGAACACTGAAGCTTTCTTT
CASSLTGELNTEAFF
>-|-|TRBV6-5|TRBJ2-5
TGTGCCAGCAACCTTGCCGAGGAAGAGACCCAGTACTTC
CASNLAEEETQYF
>once|-|TRBV11-2|TRBJ2-1
TGTGCCAGCAGCTTAGATCTTTTTGGCTACAGCGAGCAGTTCTTC
CASSLDLFGYSEQFF
>once|TRBD2|TRBV18|TRBJ2-3
TGTGCCAGCTCACCACCCCCTGCGGGGGGGCCCGATACGCAGTATTTT
CASSPPPAGGPDTQYF
>-|-|TRBV18|TRBJ1-1
TGTGCCAGCTCACCACCAATGGGGGGATGGTCGACTGAAGCTTTCTTT
CASSPPMGGWSTEAFF
>-|TRBD1|TRBV10-3|TRBJ1-5
TGTGCCATCAGCGCTGGACAGGATAGCAATCAGCCCCAGCATTTT
CAISAGQDSNQPQHF
>-|-|TRBV2|TRBJ2-3
TGTGCCAGCAGTGAGGGGCCCTCAATGCAGTATTTT
CASSEGPSMQYF
>-|TRBD2|TRBV27|TRBJ2-1
TGTGCCAGCAGTTTGTACAGGGCGGGAGGCAATGAGCAGTTCTTC
CASSLYRAGGNEQFF
>once|TRBD2|TRBV5-5|TRBJ2-7
TGTGCCAGCAGCTTGAGAGCGGGGGCCCCGGGCGAGCAGTACTTC
CASSLRAGAPGEQYF
>-|-|TRBV6-5|TRBJ1-6
TGTGCCAGCGTTGCAGCTAGCTCCTATAATTCACCCCTCCACTTT
CASVAASSYNSPLHF